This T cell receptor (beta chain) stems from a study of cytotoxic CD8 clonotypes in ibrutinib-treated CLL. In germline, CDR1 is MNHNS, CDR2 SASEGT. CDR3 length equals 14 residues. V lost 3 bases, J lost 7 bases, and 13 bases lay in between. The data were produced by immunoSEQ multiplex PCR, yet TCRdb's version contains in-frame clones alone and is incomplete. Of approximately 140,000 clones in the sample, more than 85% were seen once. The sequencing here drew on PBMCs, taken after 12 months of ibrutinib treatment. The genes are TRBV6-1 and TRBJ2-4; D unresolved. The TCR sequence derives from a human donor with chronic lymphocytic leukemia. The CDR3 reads CASSEQLVGNIQYF. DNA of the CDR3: TGTGCCAGCAGTGAGCAGCTTGTTGGGAACATTCAGTACTTC.